This TCR beta chain is drawn from a study of blood T cells in healthy people across ages. Points from the study as a whole: Expanded clonotype shifts may have been confounded, as the donors had an unknown CMV status.

Germline CDR1 reads SGDLS; CDR2 reads YYNGEE. This CDR3 region has 14 residues. V dropped 1 base and J dropped 11 bases, with 18 bases sitting between them. A word on this clonotype: As yet, its antigen is unknown.

A sample-barcoded 5' primer and a J-beta primer mix were used in a second PCR of roughly 7 to 11 cycles. No fewer than 3 million CDR3-containing paired-end reads came from each sample. Each CDR3 protein is one row after TCRdb ran MiXCR on the 5' RACE reads. This table has 700,000 to 800,000 distinct CDR3 sequences, approximately 43% appearing once. This sequence joins TRBV9 and TRBJ2-5, with D possibly matching TRBD1 (6 bases). This receptor was identified in a woman aged 55-75 years in good health. Sequencing input: blood. CDR3 DNA: TGTGCCAGCAGCGTAACCGGGACAACCGGGGCGCAGTACTTC. Translation: CASSVTGTTGAQYF.